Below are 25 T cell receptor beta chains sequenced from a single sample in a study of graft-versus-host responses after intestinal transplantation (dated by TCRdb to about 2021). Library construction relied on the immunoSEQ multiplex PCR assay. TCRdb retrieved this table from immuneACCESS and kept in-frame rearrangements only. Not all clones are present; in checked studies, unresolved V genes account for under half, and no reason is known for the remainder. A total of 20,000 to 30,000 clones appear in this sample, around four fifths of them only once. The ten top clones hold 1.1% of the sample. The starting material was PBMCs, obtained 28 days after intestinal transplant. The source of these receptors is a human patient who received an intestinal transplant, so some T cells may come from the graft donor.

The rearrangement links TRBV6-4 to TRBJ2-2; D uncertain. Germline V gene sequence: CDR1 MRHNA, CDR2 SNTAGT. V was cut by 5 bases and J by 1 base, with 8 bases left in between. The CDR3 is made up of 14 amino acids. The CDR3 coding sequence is TGTGCCAGCAGTTTAGACATGAACACCGGGGAGCTGTTTTTT. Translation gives CASSLDMNTGELFF.

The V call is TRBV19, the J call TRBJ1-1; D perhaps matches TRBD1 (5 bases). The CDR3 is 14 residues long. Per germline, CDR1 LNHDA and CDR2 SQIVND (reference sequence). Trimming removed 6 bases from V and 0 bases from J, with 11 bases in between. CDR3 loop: CASSNTGVNTEAFF. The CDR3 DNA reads TGTGCCAGTAGCAACACAGGCGTGAACACTGAAGCTTTCTTT.

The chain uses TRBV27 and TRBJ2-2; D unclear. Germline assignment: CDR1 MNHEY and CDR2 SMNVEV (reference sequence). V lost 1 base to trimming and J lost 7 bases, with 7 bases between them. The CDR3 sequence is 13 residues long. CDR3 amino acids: CASSLFGIGELFF. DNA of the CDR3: TGTGCCAGCAGTTTATTCGGCATCGGGGAGCTGTTTTTT.

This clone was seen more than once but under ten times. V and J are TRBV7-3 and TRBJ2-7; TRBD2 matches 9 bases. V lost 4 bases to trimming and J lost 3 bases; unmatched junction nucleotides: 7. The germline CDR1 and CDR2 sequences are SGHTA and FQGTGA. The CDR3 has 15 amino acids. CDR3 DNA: TGTGCCAGCAGCTCCGGCGGTAGCGGGGGCTACGAGCAGTACTTC. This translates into CASSSGGSGGYEQYF.

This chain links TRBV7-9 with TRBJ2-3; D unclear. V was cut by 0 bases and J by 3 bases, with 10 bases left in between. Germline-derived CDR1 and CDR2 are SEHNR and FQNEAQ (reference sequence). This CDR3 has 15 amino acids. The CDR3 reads CASSLASRLTDTQYF. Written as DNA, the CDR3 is TGTGCCAGCAGCTTAGCGAGCAGATTGACAGATACGCAGTATTTT.

CDR3 in amino acids: CASSRDRSTGELFF. The CDR3 coding sequence is TGTGCCAGCAGTAGGGATAGGTCCACCGGGGAGCTGTTTTTT. The chain employs TRBV6-6 and TRBJ2-2; D is unclear. The V gene's germline CDR1 is MNHNY and CDR2 SVGAGI (reference sequence). Trimming removed 5 bases at V and 4 bases at J, with 11 bases between. The CDR3 has 14 amino acids.

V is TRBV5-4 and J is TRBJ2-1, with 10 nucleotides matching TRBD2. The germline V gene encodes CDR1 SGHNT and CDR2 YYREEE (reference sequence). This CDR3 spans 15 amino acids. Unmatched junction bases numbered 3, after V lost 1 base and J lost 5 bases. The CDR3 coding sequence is TGTGCCAGCAGCTTGTTAACTAGCGGGGACAATGAGCAGTTCTTC. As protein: CASSLLTSGDNEQFF.

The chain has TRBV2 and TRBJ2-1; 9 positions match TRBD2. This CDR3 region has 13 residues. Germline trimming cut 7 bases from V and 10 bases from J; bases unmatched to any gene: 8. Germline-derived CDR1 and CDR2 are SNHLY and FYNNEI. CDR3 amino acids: CASMREGLSEQFF. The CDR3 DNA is TGTGCCAGCATGCGGGAGGGCCTGTCAGAGCAGTTCTTC.

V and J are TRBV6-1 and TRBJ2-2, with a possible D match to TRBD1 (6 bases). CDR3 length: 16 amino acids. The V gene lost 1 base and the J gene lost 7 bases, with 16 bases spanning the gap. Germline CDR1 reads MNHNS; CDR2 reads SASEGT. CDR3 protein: CASSEEVQGEDGELFF. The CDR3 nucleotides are TGTGCCAGCAGTGAAGAAGTACAGGGCGAGGACGGGGAGCTGTTTTTT.

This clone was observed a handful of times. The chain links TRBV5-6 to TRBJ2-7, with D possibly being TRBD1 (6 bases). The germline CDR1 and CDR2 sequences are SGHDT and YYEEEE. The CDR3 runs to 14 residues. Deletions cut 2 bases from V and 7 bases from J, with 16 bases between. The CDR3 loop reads CASSFGPRGGEQYF. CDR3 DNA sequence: TGTGCCAGCAGCTTCGGACCCCGAGGGGGAGAGCAGTACTTC.

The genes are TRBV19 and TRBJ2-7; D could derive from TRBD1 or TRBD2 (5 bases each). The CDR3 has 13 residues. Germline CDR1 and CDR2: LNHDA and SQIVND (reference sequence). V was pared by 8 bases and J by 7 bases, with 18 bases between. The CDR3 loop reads CASRDASRPEQYF. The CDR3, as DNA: TGTGCCAGTCGGGACGCTTCAAGGCCGGAGCAGTACTTC.

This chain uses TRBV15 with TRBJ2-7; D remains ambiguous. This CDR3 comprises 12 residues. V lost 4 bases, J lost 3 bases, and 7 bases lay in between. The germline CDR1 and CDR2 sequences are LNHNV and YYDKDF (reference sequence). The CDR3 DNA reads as TGTGCCACCAGCAAGGGTGGCTACGAGCAGTACTTC. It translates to CATSKGGYEQYF.

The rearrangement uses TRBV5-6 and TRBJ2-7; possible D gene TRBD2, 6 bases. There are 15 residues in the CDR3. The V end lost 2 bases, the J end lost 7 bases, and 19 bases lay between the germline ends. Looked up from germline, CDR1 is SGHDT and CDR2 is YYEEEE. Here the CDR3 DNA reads TGTGCCAGCAGCTTTCTTGGCCCGGGAGTTGGTGAGCAGTACTTC. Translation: CASSFLGPGVGEQYF.

CDR3 amino acids: CASSGPGQRNTEAFF. CDR3 nucleotides: TGTGCCAGCAGCGGACCGGGACAGAGGAACACTGAAGCTTTCTTT. The V call is TRBV9, the J call TRBJ1-1, with 7 nucleotides matching TRBD1. The V gene's germline CDR1 is SGDLS and CDR2 YYNGEE. The J segment lost 1 base and the V segment lost 3 bases, leaving 6 bases of the junction unmatched. The CDR3 consists of 15 residues.

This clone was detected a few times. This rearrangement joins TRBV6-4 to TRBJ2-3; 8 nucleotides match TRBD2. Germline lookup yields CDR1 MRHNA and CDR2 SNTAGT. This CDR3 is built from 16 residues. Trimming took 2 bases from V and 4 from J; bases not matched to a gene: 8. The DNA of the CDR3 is TGTGCCAGCAGTGACCGAAACGGGGGGGCTTCAGATACGCAGTATTTT. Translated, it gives CASSDRNGGASDTQYF.

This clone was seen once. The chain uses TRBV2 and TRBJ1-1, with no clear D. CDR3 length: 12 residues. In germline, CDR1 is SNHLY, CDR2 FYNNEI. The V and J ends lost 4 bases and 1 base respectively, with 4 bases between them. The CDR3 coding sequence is TGTGCCAGCAGTGGACAGAACACTGAAGCTTTCTTT. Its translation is CASSGQNTEAFF.

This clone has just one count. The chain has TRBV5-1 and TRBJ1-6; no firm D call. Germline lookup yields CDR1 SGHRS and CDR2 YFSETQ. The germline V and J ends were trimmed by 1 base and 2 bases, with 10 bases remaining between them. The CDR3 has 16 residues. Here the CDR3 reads CASSLFVVTYNSPLHF. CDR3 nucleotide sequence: TGCGCCAGCAGCTTGTTTGTGGTAACCTATAATTCACCCCTCCACTTT.

The CDR3 nucleotides read TGTGCCAGCAGCTTAGAACTAGGGATGGCAGATACGCAGTATTTT. It translates to CASSLELGMADTQYF. The chain has TRBV7-9 and TRBJ2-3, with D maybe TRBD2 (5 bases). V was shortened by 1 base and J by 4 bases, with 12 bases between the two germline ends. CDR1 and CDR2 from the germline V gene are SEHNR and FQNEAQ (reference sequence). The CDR3 loop spans 15 amino acids.

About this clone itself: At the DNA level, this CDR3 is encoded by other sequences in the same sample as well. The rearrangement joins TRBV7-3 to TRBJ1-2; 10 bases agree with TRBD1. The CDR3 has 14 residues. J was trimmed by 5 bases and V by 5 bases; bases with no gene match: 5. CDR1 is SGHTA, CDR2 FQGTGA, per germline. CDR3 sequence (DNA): TGTGCCAGCAGCCCGGACAGGGGGGGGTATGGCTACACCTTC. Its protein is CASSPDRGGYGYTF.

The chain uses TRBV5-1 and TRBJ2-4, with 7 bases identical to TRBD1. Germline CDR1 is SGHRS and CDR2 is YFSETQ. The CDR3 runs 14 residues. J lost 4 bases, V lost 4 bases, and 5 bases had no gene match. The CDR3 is CASSTGQAKNIQYF. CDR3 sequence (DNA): TGCGCCAGCAGCACAGGACAGGCTAAAAACATTCAGTACTTC.

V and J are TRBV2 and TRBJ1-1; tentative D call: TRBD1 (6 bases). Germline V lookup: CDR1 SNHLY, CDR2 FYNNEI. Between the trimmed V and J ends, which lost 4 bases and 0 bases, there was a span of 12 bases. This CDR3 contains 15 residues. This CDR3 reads CASSVIYRVNTEAFF. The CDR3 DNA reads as TGTGCCAGCAGTGTCATTTACAGGGTGAACACTGAAGCTTTCTTT.

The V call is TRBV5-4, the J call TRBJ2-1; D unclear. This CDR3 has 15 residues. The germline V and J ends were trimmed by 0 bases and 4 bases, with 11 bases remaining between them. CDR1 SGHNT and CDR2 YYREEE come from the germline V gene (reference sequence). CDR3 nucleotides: TGTGCCAGCAGCTTGGCAGAAGATCTTTACAATGAGCAGTTCTTC. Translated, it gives CASSLAEDLYNEQFF.

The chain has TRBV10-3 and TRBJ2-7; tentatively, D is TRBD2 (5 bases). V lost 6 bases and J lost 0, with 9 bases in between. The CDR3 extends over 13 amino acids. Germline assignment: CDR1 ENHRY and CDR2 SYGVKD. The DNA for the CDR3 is TGTGCCATCAGGGACTTGAGCTCCTACGAGCAGTACTTC. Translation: CAIRDLSSYEQYF.

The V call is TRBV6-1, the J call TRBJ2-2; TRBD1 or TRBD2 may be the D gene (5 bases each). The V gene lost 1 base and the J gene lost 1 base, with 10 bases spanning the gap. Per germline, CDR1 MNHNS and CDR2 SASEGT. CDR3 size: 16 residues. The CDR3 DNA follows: TGTGCCAGCAGTGAAGTTGGGACCCAGAACACCGGGGAGCTGTTTTTT. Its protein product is CASSEVGTQNTGELFF.

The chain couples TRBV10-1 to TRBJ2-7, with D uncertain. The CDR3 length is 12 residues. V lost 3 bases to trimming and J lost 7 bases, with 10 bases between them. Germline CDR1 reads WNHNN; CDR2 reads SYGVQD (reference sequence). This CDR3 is CASSDYLGEQYF. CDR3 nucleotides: TGCGCCAGCAGTGACTATCTAGGGGAGCAGTACTTC.